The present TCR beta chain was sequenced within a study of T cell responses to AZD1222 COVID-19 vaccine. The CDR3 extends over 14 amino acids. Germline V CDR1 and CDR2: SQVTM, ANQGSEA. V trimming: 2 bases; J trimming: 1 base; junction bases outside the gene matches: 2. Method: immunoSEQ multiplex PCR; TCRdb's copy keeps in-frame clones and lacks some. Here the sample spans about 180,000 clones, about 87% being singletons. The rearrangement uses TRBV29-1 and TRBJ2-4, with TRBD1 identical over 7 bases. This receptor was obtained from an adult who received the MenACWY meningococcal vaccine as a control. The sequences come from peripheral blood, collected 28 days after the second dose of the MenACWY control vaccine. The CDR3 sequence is CSVEPQGAKNIQYF. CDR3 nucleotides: TGCAGCGTTGAACCACAGGGGGCCAAAAACATTCAGTACTTC.